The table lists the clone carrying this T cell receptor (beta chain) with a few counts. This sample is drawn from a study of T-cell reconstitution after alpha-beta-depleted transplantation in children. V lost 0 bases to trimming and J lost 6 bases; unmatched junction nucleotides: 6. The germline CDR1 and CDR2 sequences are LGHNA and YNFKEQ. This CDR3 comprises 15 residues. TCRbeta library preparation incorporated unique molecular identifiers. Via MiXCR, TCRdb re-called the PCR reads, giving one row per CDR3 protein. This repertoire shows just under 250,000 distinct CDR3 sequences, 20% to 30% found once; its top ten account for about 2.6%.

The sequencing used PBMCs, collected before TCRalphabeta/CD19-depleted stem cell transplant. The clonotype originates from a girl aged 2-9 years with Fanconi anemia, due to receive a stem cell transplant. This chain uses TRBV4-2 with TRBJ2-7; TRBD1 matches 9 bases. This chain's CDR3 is CASSQEGTGGAEQYF. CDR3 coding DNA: TGTGCCAGCAGCCAAGAGGGAACAGGGGGCGCCGAGCAGTACTTC.